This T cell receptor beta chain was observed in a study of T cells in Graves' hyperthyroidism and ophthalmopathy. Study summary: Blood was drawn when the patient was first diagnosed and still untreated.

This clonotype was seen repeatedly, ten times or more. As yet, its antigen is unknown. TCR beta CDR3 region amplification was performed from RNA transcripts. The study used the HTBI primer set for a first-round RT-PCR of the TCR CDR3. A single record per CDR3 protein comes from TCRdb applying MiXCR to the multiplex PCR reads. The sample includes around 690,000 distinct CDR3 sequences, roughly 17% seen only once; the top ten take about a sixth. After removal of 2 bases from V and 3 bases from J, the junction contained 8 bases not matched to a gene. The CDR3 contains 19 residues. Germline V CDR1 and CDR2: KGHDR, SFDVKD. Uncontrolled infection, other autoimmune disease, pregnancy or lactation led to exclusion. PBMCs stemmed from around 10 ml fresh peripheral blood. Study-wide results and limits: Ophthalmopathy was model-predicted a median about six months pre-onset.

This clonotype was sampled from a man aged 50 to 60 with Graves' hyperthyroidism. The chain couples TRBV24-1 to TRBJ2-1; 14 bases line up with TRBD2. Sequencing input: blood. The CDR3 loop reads CATSDSGTSGSYVYNEQFF. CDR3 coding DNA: TGTGCCACCAGTGATTCCGGGACTAGCGGGAGTTACGTCTACAATGAGCAGTTCTTC.